The present TCR beta chain was sequenced within a study of OX40 agonist ivuxolimab in advanced cancers. Autoimmune disease history or systemic immunosuppression led to patients being barred. Germline CDR1 and CDR2: SGHRS and YFSETQ. The CDR3 runs to 16 residues. V was clipped by 4 bases and J by 4 bases; unmatched bases: 8. Sequencing used immunoSEQ multiplex PCR; TCRdb keeps in-frame clones, though not all of them. The top ten clones hold roughly 20% of a sample with about 10,000 clones, 76% of them seen once. This chain connects TRBV5-1 to TRBJ2-1; 10 bases map to TRBD2. The sequence was obtained from an adult with an advanced solid tumor such as melanoma, head and neck, liver or kidney cancer. The sequencing used CD4+ or CD8+ T cells sorted from blood, collected in a trial of the OX40 agonist ivuxolimab. CDR3 DNA sequence: TGCGCCAGCAGCCTTCGAGCGGGGGGGATATACAATGAGCAGTTCTTC. It is translated as CASSLRAGGIYNEQFF.